This T cell receptor beta chain was documented in a study of shared clonotypes between healthy human individuals (dated by TCRdb to the early 2020s). General notes on the study: A few men and a couple of women, aged 18 to 49 years, made up the cohort. For each donor, CD4 naive and CD4 memory were each given three plates, CD8 naive was given two plates, and CD8 memory was given one plate. Blood TCR repertoires of four to six healthy adults were deeply sequenced to estimate repertoire size and the extent of clonotype sharing between individuals. To increase sequencing depth and limit assay-specific biases, TCR repertoire library preparation and sequencing were carried out by different laboratories using diverse techniques. Between about 0.8 and 9.5 billion PBMCs per donor were obtained by leukapheresis.

Using the deep immunoSEQ assay, TCR CDR3 regions were amplified from genomic DNA by multiplex PCR. For each cell subset, the extracted genomic DNA was distributed evenly across all wells of several immunoSEQ 96-well plates, and each plate served as one replicate. For sorted subsets, 200 to 250 ng of genomic DNA, equivalent to 25,000 to 35,000 T cell genomes, went into each replicate PCR. The purified libraries were quantified using a Qubit 3.0 fluorometer, sized with a Bioanalyzer 2100, and then quantified again using the KAPA Library Quantification kit. Every immunoSEQ 96-well plate was sequenced on a separate single-read 150-cycle Illumina NextSeq 550 flow cell. The paper's data handling went like this. The immunoSEQ output contained only junctional sequences without quality scores, so filtering could not match that applied to full-length reads. Sequences were annotated with PyIR, a Python wrapper for IgBLAST v1.9, and V/J genes and CDR3 were assigned using IMGT germline references. Reads with weak V/J assignments (E-value above 1e-6), missing CDR3, stop codons, out-of-frame junctions, or ambiguous translated residues were removed. V3J clonotypes were defined as sequences sharing an identical inferred V gene, J gene, and CDR3 amino acid sequence. The percentage overlap between two repertoires was calculated by dividing the number of shared unique clonotypes by the size of the smaller repertoire. Repertoire richness was assessed with RTK rarefaction, the Chao1 estimator, and Recon v2.1 estimates of unobserved clonotypes. Generation probabilities were computed with OLGA for all TCRbeta clonotypes obtained by the gDNA method from a few donors. In TCRdb, the immuneACCESS table is reduced to in-frame sequences with V and J assigned. These tables do not hold every clone; where another copy was compared, an unresolved V gene accounts for under half, and the others remain unexplained. The V and J calls and clone size come from that table; D and trimming were worked out from the DNA. For this sample the table gives around 600,000 clones, of which approximately 95% were detected only once. Jointly, the top ten make up around 0.11% of the sample.

As regards this clone: It has no known antigen specificity. Base quality data are lacking; no much larger clone is found one base away.

CD8 naive samples were CD45RO-negative cells positively selected for CCR7, giving a CD45RA+CCR7+ population that excluded TemRA cells. Healthy HIV-negative adults with no recently reported acute infections or vaccinations were included as donors. Every donor was a Caucasian adult living in Nashville, Tennessee, USA. After blood collection by leukapheresis, PBMCs were isolated using Ficoll-Histopaque density gradient centrifugation and then cryopreserved in the vapor phase of liquid nitrogen. Analytical flow cytometry was used to check the purity and quantity of each magnetically sorted T cell population. From each sorted fraction, genomic DNA was isolated and quantified by UV absorbance on a Nanodrop 2000c. Study-wide conclusions, independent of this receptor: Sampling was restricted to blood, and TCR repertoires in tissues likely differ from the TCR repertoires found in blood. Because the study included a small number of donors, the genetic and exposure-history diversity represented was limited. Compared with non-shared clonotypes, clonotypes shared by all four sorted-subset donors had higher generation probabilities. Pairwise subsampling led to the expectation that sequencing depth would affect the degree of clonotype sharing among donors. Sharing across four donors was observed for approximately 5% of naive CD4, 3.5% of naive CD8, 2% to 2.5% of memory CD4, and roughly 0.43% of memory CD8 clonotypes. Rarefaction of sorted-subset datasets indicated incomplete sequencing despite the large sequencing depth. Naive subsets generally had larger estimated clonotype richness than memory subsets did.

What was sequenced was naive CD8+ T cells sorted from blood. The meaning of the sample's cell subset or site label: CD45RA+CCR7+. The clonotype originates from a woman aged 30 to 39 in good health.

For the CDR3, the sequence is CASYDGSYEQYF. The DNA is TGTGCCAGTTACGACGGGTCCTACGAGCAGTACTTC. The rearrangement combines TRBV7-9 with TRBJ2-7, with no confident D gene call. There are 12 amino acids in the CDR3, from cysteine to phenylalanine inclusive. The retained sequence is limited to the CDR3, 36 bases, with the frame set at the first base. V drops 9 bases and J drops 1 base, leaving 10 bases in between. Via the germline V gene (reference sequence), CDR1 is SEHNR and CDR2 FQNEAQ.